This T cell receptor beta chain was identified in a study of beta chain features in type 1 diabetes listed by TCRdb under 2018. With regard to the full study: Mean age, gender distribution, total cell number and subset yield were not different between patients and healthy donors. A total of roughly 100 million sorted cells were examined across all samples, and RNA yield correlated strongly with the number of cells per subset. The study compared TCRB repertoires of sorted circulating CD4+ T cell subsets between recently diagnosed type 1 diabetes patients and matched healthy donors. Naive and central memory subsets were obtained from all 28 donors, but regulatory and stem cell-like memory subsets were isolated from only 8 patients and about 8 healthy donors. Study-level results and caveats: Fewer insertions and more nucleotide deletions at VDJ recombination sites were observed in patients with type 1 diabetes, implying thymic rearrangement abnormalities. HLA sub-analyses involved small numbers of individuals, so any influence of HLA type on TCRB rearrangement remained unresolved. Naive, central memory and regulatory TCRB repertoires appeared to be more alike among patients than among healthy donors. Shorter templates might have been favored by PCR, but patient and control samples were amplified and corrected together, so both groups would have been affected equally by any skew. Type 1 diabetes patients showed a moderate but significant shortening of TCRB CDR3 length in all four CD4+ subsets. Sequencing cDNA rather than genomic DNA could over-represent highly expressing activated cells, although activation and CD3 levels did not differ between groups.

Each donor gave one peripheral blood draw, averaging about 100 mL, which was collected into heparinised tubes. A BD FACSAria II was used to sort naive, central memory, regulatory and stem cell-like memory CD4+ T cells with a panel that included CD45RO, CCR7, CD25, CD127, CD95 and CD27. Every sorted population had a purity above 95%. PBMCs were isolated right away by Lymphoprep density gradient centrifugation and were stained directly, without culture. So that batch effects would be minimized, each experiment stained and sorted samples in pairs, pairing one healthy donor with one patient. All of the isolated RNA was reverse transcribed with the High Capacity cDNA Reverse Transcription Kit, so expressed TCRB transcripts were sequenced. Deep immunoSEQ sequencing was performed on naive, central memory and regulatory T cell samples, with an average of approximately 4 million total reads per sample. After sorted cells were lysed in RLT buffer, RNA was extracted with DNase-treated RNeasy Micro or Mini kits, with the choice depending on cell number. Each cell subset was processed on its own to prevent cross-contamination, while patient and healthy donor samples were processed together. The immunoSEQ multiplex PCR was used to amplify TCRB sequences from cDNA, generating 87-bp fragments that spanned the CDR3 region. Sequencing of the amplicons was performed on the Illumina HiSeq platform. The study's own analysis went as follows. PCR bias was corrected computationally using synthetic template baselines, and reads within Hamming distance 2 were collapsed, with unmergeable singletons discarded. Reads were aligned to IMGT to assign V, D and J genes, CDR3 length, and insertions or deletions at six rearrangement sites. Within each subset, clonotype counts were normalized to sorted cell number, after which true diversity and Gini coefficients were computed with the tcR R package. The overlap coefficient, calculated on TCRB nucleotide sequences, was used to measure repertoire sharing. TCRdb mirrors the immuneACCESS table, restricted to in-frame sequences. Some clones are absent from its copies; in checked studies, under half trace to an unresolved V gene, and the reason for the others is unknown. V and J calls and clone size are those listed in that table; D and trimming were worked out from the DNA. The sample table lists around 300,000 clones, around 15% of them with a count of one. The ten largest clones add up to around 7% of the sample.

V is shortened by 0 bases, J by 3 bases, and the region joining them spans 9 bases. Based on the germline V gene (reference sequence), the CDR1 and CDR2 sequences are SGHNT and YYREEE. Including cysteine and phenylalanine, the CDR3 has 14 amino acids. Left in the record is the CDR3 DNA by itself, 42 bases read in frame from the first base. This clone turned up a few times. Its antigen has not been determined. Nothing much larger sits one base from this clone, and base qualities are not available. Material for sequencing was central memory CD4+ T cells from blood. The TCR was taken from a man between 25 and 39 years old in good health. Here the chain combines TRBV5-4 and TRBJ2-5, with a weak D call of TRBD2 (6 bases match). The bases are TGTGCCAGCAGCTTGGGTAGCGGCGAAGAGACCCAGTACTTC. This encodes CASSLGSGEETQYF.